This T cell receptor (beta chain) derives from a study of T cells in Graves' hyperthyroidism and ophthalmopathy. The CDR3 is 17 residues long. The germline V gene has CDR1 SGHRS and CDR2 YFSETQ. As to this clonotype: The junction does not match germline at one end; this may be a read error.

Authors of the study amplified TCR beta CDR3 regions from RNA transcripts. An initial round of RT-PCR targeting the TCR CDR3 relied on the HTBI primer set. TCRdb recomputed calls from the multiplex PCR reads with MiXCR, one row per CDR3 protein. This sample has about 210,000 distinct CDR3 sequences, with 17% found just once. The TCR was taken from a man aged 50 to 60 with Graves' hyperthyroidism. The chain carries TRBV5-1 and TRBJ2-7; 10 bases fit TRBD2. The source material was blood. DNA for the CDR3: TGCGCCAGCGGCTTGGCGGCTAGCGGGAGAGACTCCTACGAGCAGTACTTC. Amino acid sequence: CASGLAASGRDSYEQYF.